This entry lists 20 T cell receptor beta chains sequenced from one sample in a study of graft-versus-host responses after intestinal transplantation. The data were produced by immunoSEQ multiplex PCR, yet TCRdb's version contains in-frame clones alone and is incomplete. The sample holds some 55,000 clones, about 90% seen once. The sequencing here drew on PBMCs, taken roughly 660 days after intestinal transplant. These receptors all stem from a human patient who received an intestinal transplant, so some T cells may come from the graft donor.

Here the CDR3 DNA reads TGTGCCAGCAGCTTCGGCAGCCCCTACGAGCAGTACTTC. It is translated as CASSFGSPYEQYF. The chain recombines TRBV5-8 with TRBJ2-7; D is unresolved. V was cut by 2 bases and J by 2 bases, with 8 bases left in between. The germline V gene encodes CDR1 SGHTS and CDR2 YDEGEE. The length of the CDR3 is 13 residues. The full variable domain, its missing parts supplied by reference TRBV5-8 and TRBJ2-7, is EAGVTQSPTHLIKTRGQQATLRCSPISGHTSVYWYQQALGLGLQFLLWYDEGEERNRGNFPPRFSGRQFPNYSSELNVNALELEDSALYLCASSFGSPYEQYFGPGTRLTVT.

CDR3 amino acids: CASTRGGGVIEQFF. CDR3 DNA sequence: TGTGCCAGTACTCGAGGAGGGGGAGTGATTGAGCAGTTCTTC. The rearrangement uses TRBV19 and TRBJ2-1; D is possibly TRBD1 or TRBD2 (6 bases each). CDR3 length equals 14 residues. Trimming shortened V by 7 bases and J by 9 bases, and 19 bases separated the two germline ends. Germline CDR1 reads LNHDA; CDR2 reads SQIVND (reference sequence).

The J gene is TRBJ1-5, the V gene TRBV29-1; the D is unclear. V was clipped by 4 bases and J by 3 bases, with 10 bases between them. CDR1 is SQVTM and CDR2 is ANQGSEA in the germline V gene. This CDR3 has 13 amino acids. The CDR3 sequence: CSVVGGLNQPQHF. In nucleotides, the CDR3 is TGCAGCGTTGTTGGCGGACTCAATCAGCCCCAGCATTTT.

This clone has just one count. The chain uses TRBV12-2 and TRBJ2-4. TRBV12-2 is recorded as a pseudogene. The CDR3 totals 15 residues. The CDR3 DNA sequence: TGTGCAAGTCGCTTACGGAAGTTAGCCAAAAACATTCAGTACTTC. Encoded protein: CASRLRKLAKNIQYF.

This clone has only one observation. The V and J genes are TRBV7-6 and TRBJ1-3, with 7 bases lining up with TRBD1. The CDR3 extends over 15 amino acids. Germline CDR1 is SGHVS and CDR2 is FNYEAQ. The J segment lost 4 bases and the V segment lost 5 bases, leaving 8 bases of the junction unmatched. The CDR3 loop reads CASSPGQVDGNTIYF. As DNA, the CDR3 is TGTGCCAGCAGCCCCGGACAGGTCGACGGAAACACCATATATTTT. The entire variable domain, with the rest obtained from reference TRBV7-6 and TRBJ1-3, is as follows: GAGVSQSPRYKVTKRGQDVALRCDPISGHVSLYWYRQALGQGPEFLTYFNYEAQQDKSGLPNDRFSAERPEGSISTLTIQRTEQRDSAMYRCASSPGQVDGNTIYFGEGSWLTVV.

The chain is built from TRBV7-8 and TRBJ1-2, with D uncertain. V was clipped by 5 bases and J by 7 bases, with 14 bases between them. The length of the CDR3 is 13 residues. The germline V gene encodes CDR1 SGHVS and CDR2 FQNEAQ. The CDR3 sequence is CASSPPGFFGYTF. For the CDR3, the DNA is TGTGCCAGCAGCCCGCCGGGGTTCTTTGGCTACACCTTC.

V gene TRBV30 combines with J gene TRBJ2-7; TRBD1 matches 8 bases. The CDR3 is made up of 13 amino acids. The V segment lost 7 bases and the J segment 3 bases; nucleotides outside the gene matches: 8. Per the germline V gene, CDR1 is GTSNPN and CDR2 is SVGIG (reference sequence). The CDR3: CASTVTGGYEQYF. The CDR3 DNA reads as TGTGCCTCAACTGTCACAGGGGGCTACGAGCAGTACTTC.

J is TRBJ1-1 and V is TRBV19, with D possibly being TRBD1 (5 bases). Germline V gene data show CDR1 as LNHDA and CDR2 as SQIVND (reference sequence). This CDR3 spans 14 amino acids. The germline V and J ends were trimmed by 6 bases and 2 bases, with 13 bases remaining between them. CDR3 sequence (DNA): TGTGCCAGTAGAACGGACGGGGGAAACACTGAAGCTTTCTTT. Translation: CASRTDGGNTEAFF.

The J gene is TRBJ1-4, the V gene TRBV30; D unresolved. Germline V gives CDR1 GTSNPN, CDR2 SVGIG (reference sequence). The ends were cut back, 4 bases at V and 5 bases at J, with 11 bases in the middle. The CDR3 spans 13 residues. This CDR3 is CAWTRTGNEKLFF. CDR3 nucleotides: TGTGCCTGGACCAGGACCGGGAATGAAAAACTGTTTTTT.

V and J are TRBV5-6 and TRBJ2-3; D not certain. Between the trimmed V and J ends, which lost 5 bases and 1 base, there was a span of 14 bases. CDR3 length: 15 amino acids. From germline, CDR1 is SGHDT and CDR2 YYEEEE. CDR3: CASSSGPRGTDTQYF. CDR3 nucleotides: TGTGCCAGCAGTTCCGGACCTAGGGGCACAGATACGCAGTATTTT.

The V call is TRBV5-4, the J call TRBJ2-7, with D perhaps given as TRBD1 or TRBD2 (7 bases each). Germline V gives CDR1 SGHNT, CDR2 YYREEE (reference sequence). This CDR3 is 16 amino acids long. Between the trimmed V and J ends, which lost 0 bases and 3 bases, there was a span of 16 bases. This CDR3 is CASSLAAGGAFYEQYF. In nucleotides, the CDR3 is TGTGCCAGCAGCTTGGCCGCAGGGGGGGCCTTCTACGAGCAGTACTTC.

The chain couples TRBV6-1 to TRBJ1-1, with D possibly TRBD1 on 5 matching bases. With 4 bases removed from V and 5 bases from J, the gap between germline ends came to 14 bases. The CDR3 loop spans 14 amino acids. Germline V gives CDR1 MNHNS, CDR2 SASEGT. CDR3 sequence: CASSGRVAVTEAFF. The CDR3 DNA sequence: TGTGCCAGCAGTGGCAGGGTCGCTGTTACTGAAGCTTTCTTT.

V usage is TRBV11-2 and J usage is TRBJ1-1; D gene ambiguous. This CDR3 comprises 13 residues. Germline values: CDR1 SGHAT, CDR2 FQNNGV. V lost 3 bases to trimming and J lost 3 bases, with 8 bases between them. The CDR3 bases are TGTGCCAGCAGCTTGCCAGTGGACACTGAAGCTTTCTTT. Amino acid sequence: CASSLPVDTEAFF.

This rearrangement joins TRBV11-1 to TRBJ2-5; 9 nucleotides match TRBD2. The tail of the sequence fits TRBJ2-7 better, so the J call may be wrong. Germline CDR1 SGHAT, CDR2 FQDESV (reference sequence). The CDR3 consists of 15 residues. The CDR3 sequence: CASSLTAGGTYEQYF. CDR3 in DNA: TGTGCCAGCAGCTTAACAGCGGGGGGCACGTACGAGCAGTACTTC.

The chain employs TRBV9 and TRBJ2-3; the D call may be TRBD1 or TRBD2 (5 bases each). This CDR3 contains 18 residues. From germline, CDR1 is SGDLS and CDR2 YYNGEE. V dropped 3 bases and J dropped 4 bases, with 24 bases sitting between them. The CDR3: CASSEQVGDPAYADTQYF. The CDR3 region has the DNA TGTGCCAGCAGCGAACAAGTGGGGGACCCCGCATACGCAGATACGCAGTATTTT.

This clone appeared a single time. This chain's CDR3 is CASSQTGLPLNIQYF. DNA of the CDR3: TGCGCCAGCAGCCAAACAGGGCTTCCCTTAAACATTCAGTACTTC. J is TRBJ2-4 and V is TRBV4-1, with a possible D match to TRBD1 (6 bases). Deletions cut 2 bases from V and 6 bases from J, with 14 bases between. Germline loops: CDR1 MGHRA, CDR2 YSYEKL. This CDR3 is 15 amino acids long.

V usage is TRBV5-1 and J usage is TRBJ2-5; D uncertain. The CDR3 covers 13 residues. Germline loops: CDR1 SGHRS, CDR2 YFSETQ. Trimming pared 1 base from V and 5 bases from J, leaving 9 bases between. CDR3 DNA: TGCGCCAGCAGCTTGTCATGGGTGGAGACCCAGTACTTC. The encoded protein is CASSLSWVETQYF.

J is TRBJ2-7 and V is TRBV7-8; a possible D gene is TRBD2 (5 bases). This CDR3 is 15 amino acids long. The germline gives CDR1 SGHVS, CDR2 FQNEAQ. V gave up 0 bases and J gave up 6 bases, with 15 bases separating them. The CDR3 loop reads CASSLARGFPSEQYF. The CDR3 nucleotides read TGTGCCAGCAGCTTAGCGCGAGGGTTTCCCTCCGAGCAGTACTTC.

The V and J genes are TRBV7-2 and TRBJ2-4, with 9 bases that match TRBD2. Trimming at V came to 5 bases and at J to 9 bases, leaving 5 bases not matched to a gene. The germline gives CDR1 SGHTA, CDR2 FQGNSA. This CDR3 is built from 13 residues. The CDR3 here is CASSASGKVIQYF. For the CDR3, the DNA is TGTGCCAGCAGCGCTAGCGGGAAGGTCATTCAGTACTTC.

J is TRBJ2-7 and V is TRBV7-9; D is unclear. CDR1 is SEHNR and CDR2 is FQNEAQ in the germline V gene (reference sequence). Trimming took off 5 bases at V and 3 bases at J, with 11 bases between the two ends. This CDR3 contains 13 residues. The CDR3 protein is CASSQFPVYEQYF. For the CDR3, the DNA is TGTGCCAGCAGCCAGTTCCCAGTCTACGAGCAGTACTTC. The full variable domain, in which reference TRBV7-9 and TRBJ2-7 provide the parts outside the CDR3, is DTGVSQNPRHKITKRGQNVTFRCDPISEHNRLYWYRQTLGQGPEFLTYFQNEAQLEKSRLLSDRFSAERPKGSFSTLEIQRTEQGDSAMYLCASSQFPVYEQYFGPGTRLTVT.